The 30 T cell receptor beta chains below all came from one sample that was sequenced in a study of early T cells in non-severe SARS-CoV-2 infection (dated by TCRdb to the early 2020s). Receptor libraries were prepared by 5' RACE. Sequencing took place on a NextSeq 500. TCRdb handled the public reads itself, with Q25 trimming in fastp and clone calling in MiXCR, and kept productive beta chains. Under each unique CDR3 protein, matching rows form one entry showing the most common genes and DNA. Across this sample there are 30,000 or so distinct CDR3 sequences, with about 4.5% seen only once. Less than 7.5% of the sample lies in the top ten. The sample taken for sequencing was whole blood. These receptors were obtained from an adult who was a healthcare worker with PCR-confirmed SARS-CoV-2 infection or an uninfected control (not recorded which).

This clonotype showed up many times. V is TRBV6-6 and J is TRBJ1-3; 8 bases map to TRBD1. Germline CDR1 reads MNHNY; CDR2 reads SVGAGI (reference sequence). This CDR3 is 14 amino acids long. V lost 4 bases and J lost 1; bases outside the gene matches: 0. CDR3 amino acids: CASSWTGSGNTIYF. The CDR3, as DNA: TGTGCCAGCAGTTGGACAGGGTCTGGAAACACCATATATTTT.

This clonotype occurred many times. The chain links TRBV20-1 to TRBJ2-1, with D possibly TRBD1 on 5 matching bases. CDR3 length: 14 residues. Germline CDR1 is DFQATT and CDR2 is SNEGSKA (reference sequence). With 7 bases removed from V and 2 bases from J, the gap between germline ends came to 15 bases. The CDR3 is CSGGGKVAYNEQFF. CDR3 bases: TGCAGTGGGGGCGGAAAGGTAGCCTACAATGAGCAGTTCTTC.

This clonotype was seen at least ten times. The chain couples TRBV7-9 to TRBJ1-1, with D hard to call. The CDR3 is 12 residues long. V lost 7 bases and J 13 bases, leaving 19 bases between the germline ends. CDR1 and CDR2 from the germline V gene are SEHNR and FQNEAQ (reference sequence). CDR3 sequence: CASTLPGGRVFF. The CDR3 DNA reads as TGTGCCAGCACCCTCCCTGGCGGGCGAGTTTTCTTT.

This clonotype occurred many times. V is TRBV3-1 and J is TRBJ1-5, with D uncertain. V lost 2 bases and J 2 bases, leaving 7 bases between the germline ends. CDR1 LGHDT and CDR2 YNNKEL come from the germline V gene (reference sequence). The length of the CDR3 is 14 residues. CDR3 nucleotide sequence: TGTGCCAGCAGCCAATTCGGGGGCAATCAGCCCCAGCATTTT. This gives the protein CASSQFGGNQPQHF.

This clonotype was recorded at least ten times. J is TRBJ2-4 and V is TRBV29-1; D is uncertain. The CDR3 is made up of 14 amino acids. Per germline, CDR1 SQVTM and CDR2 ANQGSEA. Trimming took off 6 bases at V and 0 bases at J, with 12 bases between the two ends. CDR3 in amino acids: CSVAPSLAKNIQYF. DNA for the CDR3: TGCAGCGTGGCACCAAGTCTAGCCAAAAACATTCAGTACTTC.

The rearrangement uses TRBV19 and TRBJ1-2; D is perhaps TRBD1 (5 bases). Deletions cut 1 base from V and 5 bases from J, with 14 bases between. Germline CDR1 is LNHDA and CDR2 is SQIVND (reference sequence). This CDR3 is built from 15 residues. The CDR3 bases are TGTGCCAGTAGTATAGGTTCCGGGACCGAGTATGGCTACACCTTC. Its translation is CASSIGSGTEYGYTF.

This clonotype was seen at least ten times. The CDR3 reads CASSYSGALGLGEGNEQFF. CDR3 bases: TGTGCCAGCAGTTACTCGGGAGCCCTTGGATTAGGGGAGGGCAATGAGCAGTTCTTC. The chain carries TRBV6-6 and TRBJ2-1; 7 nucleotides align to TRBD2. Germline V gene data show CDR1 as MNHNY and CDR2 as SVGAGI (reference sequence). V was pared by 0 bases and J by 6 bases, with 17 bases of the junction left unmatched. The length of the CDR3 is 19 residues.

This clonotype was counted a few times. V usage is TRBV7-9 and J usage is TRBJ2-7; 9 bases match TRBD1. This CDR3 has 14 residues. J was trimmed by 5 bases and V by 1 base; bases with no gene match: 3. The germline gives CDR1 SEHNR, CDR2 FQNEAQ (reference sequence). CDR3 sequence: CASSLDRGLDEQYF. The DNA for the CDR3 is TGTGCCAGCAGCTTAGACAGGGGGCTTGACGAGCAGTACTTC.

This clonotype was recorded at least ten times. The chain employs TRBV9 and TRBJ2-3; no reliable D call. This CDR3 is built from 14 residues. Trimming cost V 0 bases and J 2 bases, with 7 bases left between them. The germline V gene has CDR1 SGDLS and CDR2 YYNGEE. In DNA, the CDR3 is TGTGCCAGCAGCGTAGGTCGGACCACAGATACGCAGTATTTT. Its translation is CASSVGRTTDTQYF.

The chain couples TRBV6-2 or TRBV6-3 to TRBJ1-2; a possible D gene is TRBD1 (6 bases). The CDR3 length is 17 residues. Germline V gives CDR1 MNHEY, CDR2 SVGEGT. V was trimmed by 2 bases and J by 2 bases, leaving 18 bases between them. In nucleotides, the CDR3 is TGTGCCAGCAGTTACAGGCGGGGGCCATCATCCAACTATGGCTACACCTTC. Protein sequence: CASSYRRGPSSNYGYTF.

There are a few counts of this clonotype. The chain employs TRBV28 and TRBJ2-7; D may be TRBD1 (5 bases). The germline CDR1 and CDR2 sequences are MDHEN and SYDVKM. CDR3 length: 11 residues. Trimming took off 4 bases at V and 7 bases at J, with 8 bases between the two ends. CDR3 loop: CASSSRVEQYF. For the CDR3, the DNA is TGTGCCAGCAGTTCCAGGGTTGAGCAGTACTTC.

The rearrangement links TRBV9 to TRBJ2-7; TRBD1 is a possible D gene (7 bases). The CDR3 is 15 residues long. CDR1 and CDR2 from the germline V gene are SGDLS and YYNGEE. Trimming shortened V by 0 bases and J by 3 bases, and 13 bases separated the two germline ends. The CDR3 reads CASSVGWGDSYEQYF. The CDR3, as DNA: TGTGCCAGCAGCGTAGGATGGGGGGACAGCTACGAGCAGTACTTC.

This clonotype appeared a few times. The rearrangement links TRBV10-3 to TRBJ1-1, with TRBD1 as a possible D gene (5 bases). The CDR3 spans 16 residues. The V and J ends lost 10 bases and 0 bases respectively, with 21 bases between them. The germline gives CDR1 ENHRY, CDR2 SYGVKD. The CDR3: CATRAEPGLMNTEAFF. The DNA of the CDR3 is TGTGCCACCAGGGCCGAGCCGGGACTAATGAACACTGAAGCTTTCTTT.

Many counts were recorded for this clonotype. V gene TRBV20-1 combines with J gene TRBJ2-7, with 8 bases aligning to TRBD1. The length of the CDR3 is 15 residues. Germline lookup yields CDR1 DFQATT and CDR2 SNEGSKA (reference sequence). Trimming cost V 5 bases and J 4 bases; bases outside gene matches: 13. The CDR3: CSAVNRRQGSYEQYF. The CDR3 coding sequence is TGCAGTGCTGTAAACCGGCGACAGGGGTCTTACGAGCAGTACTTC.

This clonotype was counted at least ten times. The chain couples TRBV20-1 to TRBJ2-1; tentatively, D is TRBD2 (6 bases). This CDR3 has 15 amino acids. Trimming removed 3 bases from V and 0 bases from J, with 12 bases in between. Germline CDR1 DFQATT, CDR2 SNEGSKA (reference sequence). Written as DNA, the CDR3 is TGCAGTGCTAGTCGCGGGATGAGCTCCTACAATGAGCAGTTCTTC. It translates to CSASRGMSSYNEQFF.

This clonotype has just a few counts. The chain carries TRBV16 and TRBJ2-3; the D is unclear. V shed 0 bases and J shed 1 base, with 5 bases lying between them. The CDR3 runs to 14 residues. Per the germline V gene, CDR1 is KGHSY and CDR2 is FQNENV. In nucleotides, the CDR3 is TGTGCCAGCAGCCAATCGGCGGGCACAGATACGCAGTATTTT. Its protein product is CASSQSAGTDTQYF.

At least ten counts were recorded for this clonotype. This chain's CDR3 is CASSSRNTEAFF. DNA for the CDR3: TGTGCCAGCTCATCCCGGAACACTGAAGCTTTCTTT. The J gene is TRBJ1-1, the V gene TRBV18; D unclear. The V and J ends lost 5 bases and 1 base respectively, with 5 bases between them. From germline, CDR1 is KGHSH and CDR2 LQKENI. There are 12 residues in the CDR3.

This clonotype came up many times. This chain's CDR3 is CASSLVGTGWAEAFF. The DNA of the CDR3 is TGTGCCAGCAGCTTAGTAGGGACAGGGTGGGCTGAAGCTTTCTTT. This chain joins TRBV11-2 and TRBJ1-1; 9 nucleotides line up with TRBD1. The CDR3 extends over 15 amino acids. The germline V gene has CDR1 SGHAT and CDR2 FQNNGV. V lost 1 base, J lost 6 bases, and 6 bases stayed unmatched.

This clonotype showed up many times. Here the CDR3 DNA reads TGTGCCTGGAGTGGGAAGACTAGCGGGAGAGGGGCCAAAAACATTCAGTACTTC. Translated: CAWSGKTSGRGAKNIQYF. The rearrangement links TRBV30 to TRBJ2-4; 12 nucleotides align to TRBD2. CDR3 size: 18 residues. The germline gives CDR1 GTSNPN, CDR2 SVGIG (reference sequence). The V segment lost 1 base and the J segment 1 base; nucleotides outside the gene matches: 8. Combining the CDR3 with reference TRBV30 and TRBJ2-4 gives the whole variable domain SQTIHQWPATLVQPVGSPLSLECTVEGTSNPNLYWYRQAAGRGLQLLFYSVGIGQISSEVPQNLSASRPQDRQFILSSKKLLLSDSGFYLCAWSGKTSGRGAKNIQYFGAGTRLSVL.

Many counts were recorded for this clonotype. The V and J genes are TRBV29-1 and TRBJ1-5; no clear D gene. This CDR3 region has 12 residues. Germline-derived CDR1 and CDR2 are SQVTM and ANQGSEA. V gave up 7 bases and J gave up 2 bases, with 9 bases separating them. CDR3: CSAGVGNQPQHF. The DNA for the CDR3 is TGCAGCGCTGGGGTGGGCAATCAGCCCCAGCATTTT.

J is TRBJ2-1 and V is TRBV4-2, with D perhaps matching TRBD2 (6 bases). The V end was cut by 3 bases, the J end by 9 bases, with 12 bases between. Germline V CDR1 and CDR2: LGHNA, YNFKEQ. The CDR3 totals 13 residues. In nucleotides, the CDR3 is TGTGCCAGCAGCCAGACTAGTTCTCCTGAGCAGTTCTTC. Protein: CASSQTSSPEQFF.

In its sample, this clonotype was seen many times. The chain joins TRBV10-3 to TRBJ2-2; 10 bases match TRBD2. Germline V gene lookup returns CDR1 ENHRY and CDR2 SYGVKD. V lost 6 bases to trimming and J lost 7 bases; unmatched junction nucleotides: 8. The length of the CDR3 is 15 residues. CDR3 sequence (DNA): TGTGCCATCAGCTGGTCTAGCGGGAGCCTCGGGGAGCTGTTTTTT. It yields the protein CAISWSSGSLGELFF.

The J gene is TRBJ2-3, the V gene TRBV4-1; 7 nucleotides align to TRBD1. V trimming: 3 bases; J trimming: 1 base; junction bases outside the gene matches: 10. The CDR3 contains 17 residues. Germline CDR1 is MGHRA and CDR2 is YSYEKL. As DNA, the CDR3 is TGCGCCAGCAGCCACCCACGACAGGGAAGTCGCACAGATACGCAGTATTTT. Translated: CASSHPRQGSRTDTQYF.

The V call is TRBV2, the J call TRBJ2-3; maybe TRBD2 (6 bases). Trimming took 6 bases from V and 3 from J, leaving 19 bases between them. Germline V gives CDR1 SNHLY, CDR2 FYNNEI. This CDR3 has 16 amino acids. CDR3 protein: CASSQGPGVLTDTQYF. CDR3 DNA: TGTGCCAGCAGCCAGGGTCCGGGAGTTCTGACAGATACGCAGTATTTT.

This clonotype was seen at least ten times. The chain has TRBV5-1 and TRBJ2-2; D possibly corresponds to TRBD2 (5 bases). Germline lookup yields CDR1 SGHRS and CDR2 YFSETQ. Trimming took 4 bases from V and 5 from J, leaving 15 bases between them. The CDR3 has 15 amino acids. In nucleotides, the CDR3 is TGCGCCAGCAGCCCCGGACTGGTTGGGACCGGGGAGCTGTTTTTT. Amino acid sequence: CASSPGLVGTGELFF.

This clonotype was seen more than once but under ten times. CDR3 region: CASSRFQGPTDTQYF. CDR3 coding DNA: TGTGCCAGCAGCAGATTCCAGGGGCCCACAGATACGCAGTATTTT. This rearrangement joins TRBV7-8 to TRBJ2-3; D perhaps matches TRBD1 (6 bases). Germline loops: CDR1 SGHVS, CDR2 FQNEAQ. The V and J ends lost 5 bases and 2 bases respectively, with 14 bases between them. This CDR3 is built from 15 residues.

This clonotype was counted ten times or more. The chain recombines TRBV7-2 with TRBJ1-1, with 7 bases fitting TRBD1. The germline V gene encodes CDR1 SGHTA and CDR2 FQGNSA. The CDR3 is 15 residues long. After removal of 1 base from V and 6 bases from J, the junction contained 8 bases not matched to a gene. The CDR3 reads CASSLEPGGRPEAFF. The CDR3 DNA sequence: TGTGCCAGCAGCTTAGAGCCAGGGGGACGCCCTGAAGCTTTCTTT.

This clonotype was picked up many times. This chain joins TRBV29-1 and TRBJ1-1; D gene uncertain. The CDR3 has 14 amino acids. V lost 2 bases and J 2 bases, leaving 12 bases between the germline ends. From germline, CDR1 is SQVTM and CDR2 ANQGSEA. CDR3 loop: CSVEQIGPNTEAFF. The CDR3 DNA follows: TGCAGCGTTGAACAGATTGGCCCAAACACTGAAGCTTTCTTT.

This clonotype was seen repeatedly, ten times or more. The chain employs TRBV18 and TRBJ2-5; 7 bases match TRBD1. The CDR3 has 14 residues. V trimming: 3 bases; J trimming: 1 base; junction bases outside the gene matches: 2. Germline CDR1 is KGHSH and CDR2 is LQKENI. The CDR3 DNA sequence: TGTGCCAGCTCACCCGACAGGGTCCAAGAGACCCAGTACTTC. Protein: CASSPDRVQETQYF.

This clonotype was detected many times. The chain couples TRBV27 to TRBJ2-1; 10 bases are shared with TRBD1. The length of the CDR3 is 15 residues. Trimming at V came to 8 bases and at J to 5 bases, leaving 9 bases not matched to a gene. Germline CDR1 MNHEY, CDR2 SMNVEV (reference sequence). The CDR3 bases are TGTGCCAGCGCCTATTCGGGACAGGGGAACAATGAGCAGTTCTTC. Translating gives CASAYSGQGNNEQFF.